These T cell receptor beta chains were read from a single sample in a study of T-cell reconstitution after alpha-beta-depleted transplantation in children. One entry per CDR3 protein results from TCRdb running MiXCR on the PCR reads. The table shows fewer than 150,000 distinct CDR3 sequences, with 23% occurring only once. This material consisted of PBMCs, mostly from graft donor cells, taken 180 days after TCRalphabeta/CD19-depleted stem cell transplant. These receptors were collected from a male patient aged 2-9 years who had a stem cell transplant for chronic granulomatous disease, so the T cells may come from the graft donor. CDR3s include the opening cysteine and the closing phenylalanine or tryptophan. D genes are given only for firm matches. Expanded clones are given a class, and other clones once, few, many or no size at all.

size,V,D,J,CDR3,DNA
many,TRBV28,NA,TRBJ2-2,CASSFFANTGELFF,TGTGCCAGCAGTTTTTTTGCGAACACCGGGGAGCTGTTTTTT
NA,TRBV5-6,TRBD2,TRBJ2-1,CASSLSGGSYREQFF,TGTGCCAGCTCCCTCAGCGGGGGCTCCTACAGGGAGCAGTTCTTC
NA,TRBV10-3,NA,TRBJ2-7,CATRGTSYEQYF,TGTGCCACCCGAGGGACATCGTACGAGCAGTACTTC
few,TRBV12-3/TRBV12-4,TRBD1,TRBJ2-7,CASSLRGAGQGDSYEQYF,TGTGCCAGCAGTTTAAGGGGGGCGGGACAGGGGGACTCCTACGAGCAGTACTTC
NA,TRBV12-3/TRBV12-4,TRBD1,TRBJ2-7,CASSTRTGGKNEQYF,TGTGCCAGCAGTACGCGGACAGGGGGCAAGAACGAGCAGTACTTC
NA,TRBV20-1,TRBD2,TRBJ2-2,CSARDLGEGDTGELFF,TGCAGTGCTAGAGATCTCGGGGAGGGCGACACCGGGGAGCTGTTTTTT
NA,TRBV11-2,NA,TRBJ2-7,CASSSPPDKYYEQYF,TGTGCCAGCAGCTCCCCACCTGACAAATACTACGAGCAGTACTTC
NA,TRBV10-3,TRBD1,TRBJ2-7,CAISKGQGASYEQYF,TGTGCCATCAGCAAAGGACAGGGGGCCTCCTACGAGCAGTACTTC
few,TRBV20-1,NA,TRBJ2-5,CSAPSRAEWETQYF,TGCAGTGCTCCGAGTCGGGCTGAATGGGAGACCCAGTACTTC
many,TRBV12-3/TRBV12-4,NA,TRBJ1-5,CASSFSGQGNQPQHF,TGTGCCAGCAGTTTTTCAGGACAAGGGAATCAGCCCCAGCATTTT
few,TRBV20-1,TRBD1,TRBJ2-2,CSAKGTVAGELFF,TGCAGTGCTAAAGGGACAGTAGCCGGGGAGCTGTTTTTT
few,TRBV20-1,NA,TRBJ2-3,CSASRTLSTDTQYF,TGCAGTGCTAGTCGTACATTAAGCACAGATACGCAGTATTTT
NA,TRBV2,TRBD1,TRBJ2-3,CASRHGQGGTDTQYF,TGTGCCAGCAGACACGGACAGGGCGGCACAGATACGCAGTATTTT
many,TRBV10-3,NA,TRBJ2-7,CAISESRGWTYEQYF,TGTGCCATCAGTGAGTCTAGGGGGTGGACCTACGAGCAGTACTTC
few,TRBV29-1,NA,TRBJ1-4,CSVTGTDNEKLFF,TGCAGCGTCACCGGCACCGATAATGAAAAACTGTTTTTT
NA,TRBV12-3/TRBV12-4,TRBD1,TRBJ1-6,CASTGTGSSYNSPLHF,TGTGCCAGCACCGGGACAGGGAGCTCCTATAATTCACCCCTCCACTTT
NA,TRBV15,NA,TRBJ1-1,CATSRPATVLTNTEAFF,TGTGCCACCAGCAGACCCGCGACAGTCCTTACAAACACTGAAGCTTTCTTT
few,TRBV5-1,NA,TRBJ2-1,CASSLAGSPIF,TGCGCCAGCAGCTTGGCAGGATCCCCAATCTTC
many,TRBV5-6,TRBD2,TRBJ2-3,CASSDLWVSGGVSTDTQYF,TGTGCCAGCAGCGACCTTTGGGTTAGCGGGGGCGTTAGCACAGATACGCAGTATTTT
many,TRBV20-1,NA,TRBJ2-2,CSARASGRGNTGELFF,TGCAGTGCTAGAGCCTCGGGGCGGGGGAACACCGGGGAGCTGTTTTTT
few,TRBV20-1,NA,TRBJ1-4,CSASYRAGEKLFF,TGCAGTGCTAGCTACAGGGCGGGTGAAAAACTGTTTTTT
many,TRBV5-1,TRBD1,TRBJ1-5,CASSSQRQGPINQPQHF,TGCGCCAGCAGCTCCCAGAGACAGGGGCCAATCAATCAGCCCCAGCATTTT
NA,TRBV7-8,TRBD1,TRBJ1-5,CASSRTGGQSNQPQHF,TGTGCCAGCAGCCGTACAGGGGGCCAAAGCAATCAGCCCCAGCATTTT
many,TRBV28,NA,TRBJ2-1,CASSLTHLVPGEQFF,TGTGCCAGCAGTTTAACCCACCTAGTACCTGGGGAGCAGTTCTTC
NA,TRBV6-5,TRBD1,TRBJ2-5,CASSYDRGSETQYF,TGTGCCAGCAGTTACGACAGGGGGAGTGAGACCCAGTACTTC